A selection of T cell receptor beta chains follows, all from one sample in a study of T cell responses to AZD1222 COVID-19 vaccine. Generated by immunoSEQ multiplex PCR, the TCRdb table keeps only in-frame clones and is missing some. Of some 150,000 clones in the sample, roughly nine tenths were seen once. Sequenced here: peripheral blood, sampled on day 0 of AZD1222 vaccination. Every receptor here comes from an adult in good health. CDR3s include the opening cysteine and the closing phenylalanine or tryptophan. A D gene is named only where the DNA matches it firmly. A row's size may be missing; if present it is once, few, many or a size class.

TRBJ2-3	once	TRBV7-3	.	15	TGTGCCAGCAGCTTAATGGGTTTTGGCACAGATACGCAGTATTTT	CASSLMGFGTDTQYF
TRBJ2-3	.	TRBV3-1/TRBV3-2	.	15	TGTGCCAGCAGCCCGCTTGAGGGGGGCACAGATACGCAGTATTTT	CASSPLEGGTDTQYF
TRBJ2-3	.	TRBV7-9	TRBD2	15	TGTGCCAGCAGCGAGACTAGCGGGATCCCAGATACGCAGTATTTT	CASSETSGIPDTQYF
TRBJ2-7	few	TRBV19	TRBD1	14	TGTGCCAGTAGTGTACGGGACAGGGACGACGAGCAGTACTTC	CASSVRDRDDEQYF
TRBJ1-5	.	TRBV27	TRBD1	14	TGTGCCAGCAGTTCGAGACAGGGGGATCAGCCCCAGCATTTT	CASSSRQGDQPQHF
TRBJ2-7	few	TRBV7-6	TRBD1	15	TGTGCCAGCAGTAGGGTAGGGACAGGGAATGGCGAGCAGTACTTC	CASSRVGTGNGEQYF
TRBJ2-3	.	TRBV10-1	.	15	TGCGCCAGCAGTGAAGGGCGTTATGGCACAGATACGCAGTATTTT	CASSEGRYGTDTQYF
TRBJ2-3	.	TRBV7-9	.	15	TGTGCCAGCAGGGAACCGGTATTCGGCACAGATACGCAGTATTTT	CASREPVFGTDTQYF
TRBJ2-7	.	TRBV7-2	TRBD2	16	TGTGCCAGCAGCTTAGGGACTAGCGGGAGTATTGGGGAGCAGTACTTC	CASSLGTSGSIGEQYF
TRBJ2-1	.	TRBV25-1	.	14	TGTGCCAGCAGTGAATACGGGACGAACAATGAGCAGTTCTTC	CASSEYGTNNEQFF
TRBJ2-7	.	TRBV10-3	.	15	TGTGCCATCAGGGCGATTGGCTTGAGCTCCTACGAGCAGTACTTC	CAIRAIGLSSYEQYF
TRBJ1-1	once	TRBV2	TRBD1	14	TGTGCCAGCGGGCAGGGGGCGCTGGGAACTGAAGCTTTCTTT	CASGQGALGTEAFF
TRBJ1-1	.	TRBV7-9	.	14	TGTGCCAGCAGCTTAAGTCGGCTGAACACTGAAGCTTTCTTT	CASSLSRLNTEAFF
TRBJ2-2	.	TRBV3-1/TRBV3-2	.	17	TGTGCCAGCAGCCCGTCCTGGGGCGGGGGCAACACCGGGGAGCTGTTTTTT	CASSPSWGGGNTGELFF
TRBJ2-4	.	TRBV5-6	.	14	TGTGCCAGCAGCATACCGCGGGTGGAAAACATTCAGTACTTC	CASSIPRVENIQYF
TRBJ2-7	.	TRBV27	.	15	TGTGCCAGCAGTTTGAGTAGCGGACTGCTTTACGAGCAGTACTTC	CASSLSSGLLYEQYF
TRBJ2-5	.	TRBV18	.	16	TGTGCCAGCTCACCATCCCCCGCCAGGGGGAGGGAGACCCAGTACTTC	CASSPSPARGRETQYF
TRBJ2-7	.	TRBV9	.	14	TGTGCCAGCAGCGTAGGGGGTAGCGGCTACGAGCAGTACTTC	CASSVGGSGYEQYF
TRBJ2-3	.	TRBV7-3	.	15	TGTGCCAGCAGCTTACGTGGCCGCGGGGTGAATACGCAGTATTTT	CASSLRGRGVNTQYF
TRBJ1-6	.	TRBV6-2/TRBV6-3	TRBD1	17	TGTGCCAGCAGTTACTCGACAATCTGGGACAGGGTATCACCCCTCCACTTT	CASSYSTIWDRVSPLHF
TRBJ1-2	.	TRBV21-1	.	17	TGTGCCAGCAGCAAAGCCCTCCCCGGACAGGGAGGCGATGGCTACACCTTC	CASSKALPGQGGDGYTF
TRBJ1-4	.	TRBV29-1	.	12	TGCAGCGCTCTGTGGGGGAATGAAAAACTGTTTTTT	CSALWGNEKLFF
TRBJ1-4	once	TRBV14	TRBD1	12	TGTGCCAGCAGCCAGGGACAGGAAAAACTGTTTTTT	CASSQGQEKLFF
TRBJ1-2	.	TRBV5-1	.	14	TGCGCCAGCAGCTTGGGCGGCATCTCCGATGGCTACACCTTC	CASSLGGISDGYTF
TRBJ1-2	.	TRBV3-1/TRBV3-2	.	15	TGTGCCAGCAGCCAACGGAACAGGGTCCGCTGGAGCTACACCTTC	CASSQRNRVRWSYTF